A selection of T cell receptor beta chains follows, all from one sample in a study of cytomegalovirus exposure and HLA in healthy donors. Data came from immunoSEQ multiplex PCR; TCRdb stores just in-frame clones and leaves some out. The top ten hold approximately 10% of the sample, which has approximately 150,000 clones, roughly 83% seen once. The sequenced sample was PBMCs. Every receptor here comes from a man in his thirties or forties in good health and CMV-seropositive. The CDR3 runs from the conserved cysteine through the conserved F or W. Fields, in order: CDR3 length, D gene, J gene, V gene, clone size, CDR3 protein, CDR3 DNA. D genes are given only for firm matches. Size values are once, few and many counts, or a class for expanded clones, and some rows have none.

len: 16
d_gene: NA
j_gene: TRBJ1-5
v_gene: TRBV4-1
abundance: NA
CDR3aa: CASSQVEADSNQPQHF
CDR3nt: TGCGCCAGCAGCCAAGTTGAAGCGGACAGCAATCAGCCCCAGCATTTT

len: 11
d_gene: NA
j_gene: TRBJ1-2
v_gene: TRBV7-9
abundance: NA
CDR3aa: CASSFDYGYTF
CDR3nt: TGTGCCAGCAGCTTCGACTATGGCTACACCTTC

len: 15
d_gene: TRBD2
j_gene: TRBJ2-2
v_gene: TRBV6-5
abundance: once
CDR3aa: CASSSMTSSTGELFF
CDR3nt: TGTGCCAGCAGTTCCATGACTAGCTCAACCGGGGAGCTGTTTTTT

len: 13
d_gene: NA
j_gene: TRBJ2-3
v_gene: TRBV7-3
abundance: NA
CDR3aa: CASSLTPSDTQYF
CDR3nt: TGTGCCAGCAGCTTAACTCCCTCAGATACGCAGTATTTT

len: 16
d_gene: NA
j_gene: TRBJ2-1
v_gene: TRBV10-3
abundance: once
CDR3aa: CAISRRGTGPYNEQFF
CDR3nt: TGTGCCATCAGCAGACGCGGGACTGGGCCTTACAATGAGCAGTTCTTC

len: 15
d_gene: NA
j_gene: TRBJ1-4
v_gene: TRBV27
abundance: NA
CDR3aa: CASSSHLRVGEKLFF
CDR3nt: TGTGCCAGCAGTTCTCATTTGAGGGTCGGTGAAAAACTGTTTTTT

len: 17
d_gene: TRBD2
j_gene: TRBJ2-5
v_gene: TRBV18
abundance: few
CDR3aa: CASSPRSAGEGQETQYF
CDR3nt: TGTGCCAGCTCACCACGTTCCGCGGGGGAAGGCCAAGAGACCCAGTACTTC

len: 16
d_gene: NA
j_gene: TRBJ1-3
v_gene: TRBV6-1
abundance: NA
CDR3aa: CASSALGHDSGNTIYF
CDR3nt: TGTGCCAGCAGTGCCCTTGGGCACGACTCTGGAAACACCATATATTTT

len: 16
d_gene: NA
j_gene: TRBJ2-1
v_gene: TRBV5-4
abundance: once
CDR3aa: CASSWDTSGSYNEQFF
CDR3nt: TGTGCCAGCAGCTGGGACACTAGTGGGTCCTACAATGAGCAGTTCTTC

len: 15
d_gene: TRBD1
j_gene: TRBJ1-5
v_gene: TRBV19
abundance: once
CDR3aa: CASSPGQGGNQPQHF
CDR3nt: TGTGCCAGTAGTCCCGGACAGGGTGGGAATCAGCCCCAGCATTTT

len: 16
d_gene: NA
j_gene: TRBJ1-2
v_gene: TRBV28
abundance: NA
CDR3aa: CASSPLRGNGDYGYTF
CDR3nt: TGTGCCAGCAGTCCCCTCAGGGGAAACGGGGACTATGGCTACACCTTC

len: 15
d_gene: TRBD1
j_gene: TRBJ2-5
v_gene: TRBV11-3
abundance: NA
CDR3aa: CASSDPGQGGETQYF
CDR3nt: TGTGCCAGCAGCGATCCGGGACAGGGAGGAGAGACCCAGTACTTC

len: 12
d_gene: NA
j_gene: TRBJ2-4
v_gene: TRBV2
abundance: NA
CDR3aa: CASTHLKNIQYF
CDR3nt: TGTGCCAGCACGCACCTAAAAAACATTCAGTACTTC

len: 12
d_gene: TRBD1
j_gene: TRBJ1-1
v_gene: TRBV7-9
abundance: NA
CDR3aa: CASSSGGTEAFF
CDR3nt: TGTGCCAGCAGTTCAGGGGGCACTGAAGCTTTCTTT

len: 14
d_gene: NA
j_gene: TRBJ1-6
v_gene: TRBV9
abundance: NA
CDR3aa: CASSVLQGNSPLHF
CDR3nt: TGTGCCAGCAGCGTATTACAGGGTAATTCACCCCTCCACTTT

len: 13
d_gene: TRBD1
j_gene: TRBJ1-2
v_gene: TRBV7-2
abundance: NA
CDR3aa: CASSSGQGGGYTF
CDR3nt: TGTGCCAGCAGCTCGGGACAGGGAGGTGGCTACACCTTC

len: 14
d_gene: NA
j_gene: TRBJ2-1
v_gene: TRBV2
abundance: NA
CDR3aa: CASQPLARNNEQFF
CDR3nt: TGTGCCAGCCAACCCCTGGCCAGAAACAATGAGCAGTTCTTC

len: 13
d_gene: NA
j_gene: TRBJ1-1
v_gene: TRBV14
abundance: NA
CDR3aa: CASSQISGTEAFF
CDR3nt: TGTGCCAGCAGCCAAATCTCGGGGACTGAAGCTTTCTTT

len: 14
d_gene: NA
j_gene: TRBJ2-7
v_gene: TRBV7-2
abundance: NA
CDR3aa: CASSIGSGSYEQYF
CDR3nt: TGTGCCAGCAGTATTGGGTCAGGTTCCTACGAGCAGTACTTC

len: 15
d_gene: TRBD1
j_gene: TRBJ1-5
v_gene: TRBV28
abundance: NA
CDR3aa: CASSPRQGGNQPQHF
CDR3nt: TGTGCCAGCAGCCCTCGGCAGGGGGGCAATCAGCCCCAGCATTTT

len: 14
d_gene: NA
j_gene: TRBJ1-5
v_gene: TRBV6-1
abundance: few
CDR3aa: CASSAPGGDQPQHF
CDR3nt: TGTGCCAGCAGTGCCCCGGGTGGTGATCAGCCCCAGCATTTT

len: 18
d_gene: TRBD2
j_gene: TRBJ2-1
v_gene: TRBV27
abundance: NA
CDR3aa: CASSSYLGTSGGVNEQFF
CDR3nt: TGTGCCAGCAGTAGCTATCTAGGGACTAGCGGGGGGGTCAATGAGCAGTTCTTC